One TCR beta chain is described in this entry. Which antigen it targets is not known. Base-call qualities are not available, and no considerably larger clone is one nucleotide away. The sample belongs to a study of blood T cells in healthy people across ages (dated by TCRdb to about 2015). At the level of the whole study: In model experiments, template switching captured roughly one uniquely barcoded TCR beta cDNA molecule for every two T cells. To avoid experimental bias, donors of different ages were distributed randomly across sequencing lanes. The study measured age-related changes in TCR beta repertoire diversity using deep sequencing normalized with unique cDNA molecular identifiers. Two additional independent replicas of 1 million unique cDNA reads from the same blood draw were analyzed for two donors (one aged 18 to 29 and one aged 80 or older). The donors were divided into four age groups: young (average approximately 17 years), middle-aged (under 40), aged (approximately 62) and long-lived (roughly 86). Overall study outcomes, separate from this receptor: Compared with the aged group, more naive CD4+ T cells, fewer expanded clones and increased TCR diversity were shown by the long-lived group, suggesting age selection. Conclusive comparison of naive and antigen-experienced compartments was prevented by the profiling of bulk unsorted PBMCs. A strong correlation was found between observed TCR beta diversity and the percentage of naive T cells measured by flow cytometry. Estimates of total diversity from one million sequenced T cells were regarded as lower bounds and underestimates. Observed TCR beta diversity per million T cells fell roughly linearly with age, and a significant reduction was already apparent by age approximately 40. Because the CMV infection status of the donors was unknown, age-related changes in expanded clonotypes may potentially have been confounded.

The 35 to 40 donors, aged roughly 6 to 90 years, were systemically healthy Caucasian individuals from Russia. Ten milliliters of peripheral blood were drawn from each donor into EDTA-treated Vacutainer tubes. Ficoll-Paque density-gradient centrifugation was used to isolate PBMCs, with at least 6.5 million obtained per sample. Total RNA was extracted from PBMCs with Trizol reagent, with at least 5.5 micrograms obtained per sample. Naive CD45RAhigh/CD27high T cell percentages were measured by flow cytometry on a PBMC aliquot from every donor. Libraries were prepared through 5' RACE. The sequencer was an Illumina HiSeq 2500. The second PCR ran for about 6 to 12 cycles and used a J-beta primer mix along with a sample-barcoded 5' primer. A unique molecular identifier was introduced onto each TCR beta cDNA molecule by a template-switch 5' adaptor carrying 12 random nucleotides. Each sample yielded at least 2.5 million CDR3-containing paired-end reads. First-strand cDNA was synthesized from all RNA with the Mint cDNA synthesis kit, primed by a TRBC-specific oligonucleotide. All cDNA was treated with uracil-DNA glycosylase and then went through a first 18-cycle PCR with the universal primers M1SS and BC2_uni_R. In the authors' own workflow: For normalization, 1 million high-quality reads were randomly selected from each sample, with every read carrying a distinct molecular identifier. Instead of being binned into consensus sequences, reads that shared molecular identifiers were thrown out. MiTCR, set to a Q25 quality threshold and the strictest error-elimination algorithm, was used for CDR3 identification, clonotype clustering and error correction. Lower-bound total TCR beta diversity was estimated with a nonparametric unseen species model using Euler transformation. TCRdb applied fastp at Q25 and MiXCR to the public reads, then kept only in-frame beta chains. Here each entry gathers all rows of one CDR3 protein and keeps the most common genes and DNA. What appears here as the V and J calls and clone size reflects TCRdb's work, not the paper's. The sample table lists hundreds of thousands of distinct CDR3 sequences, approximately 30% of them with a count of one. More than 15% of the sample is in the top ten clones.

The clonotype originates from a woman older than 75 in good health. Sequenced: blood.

The encoded CDR3 is CASERNNEQFF. DNA sequence: TGTGCCTCTGAGAGGAACAATGAGCAGTTCTTC. This sequence uses TRBV6-1 and TRBJ2-1; the D gene assignment is ambiguous. V is reduced by 11 bases and J by 5 bases, leaving a spacing of 10 bases between them. CDR3 length: 11 amino acids, cysteine to phenylalanine. Just CDR3 DNA is preserved here, 33 bases in frame from base 1. The germline V gene specifies MNHNS as CDR1 and SASEGT as CDR2.